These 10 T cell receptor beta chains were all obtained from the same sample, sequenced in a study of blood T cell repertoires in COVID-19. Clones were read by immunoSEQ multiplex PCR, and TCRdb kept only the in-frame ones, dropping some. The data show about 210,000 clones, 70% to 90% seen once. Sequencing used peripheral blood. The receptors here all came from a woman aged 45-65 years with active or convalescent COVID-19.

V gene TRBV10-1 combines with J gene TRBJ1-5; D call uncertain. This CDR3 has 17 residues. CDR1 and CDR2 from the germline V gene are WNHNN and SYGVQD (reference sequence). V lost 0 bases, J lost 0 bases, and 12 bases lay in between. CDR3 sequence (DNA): TGCGCCAGCAGTGAGTCTCCAGAAGACTATAGCAATCAGCCCCAGCATTTT. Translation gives CASSESPEDYSNQPQHF.

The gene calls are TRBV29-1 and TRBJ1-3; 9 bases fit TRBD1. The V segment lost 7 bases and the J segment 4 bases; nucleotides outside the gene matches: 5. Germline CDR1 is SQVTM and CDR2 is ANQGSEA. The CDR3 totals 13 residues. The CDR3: CSAGGQGGNTIYF. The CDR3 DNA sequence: TGCAGCGCCGGGGGACAGGGAGGAAACACCATATATTTT.

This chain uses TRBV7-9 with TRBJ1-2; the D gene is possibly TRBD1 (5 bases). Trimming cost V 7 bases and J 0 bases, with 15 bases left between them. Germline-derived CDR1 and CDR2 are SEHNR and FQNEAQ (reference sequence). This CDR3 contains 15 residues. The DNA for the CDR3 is TGTGCCAGCACCAAAGGGGCCCACCCTAACTATGGCTACACCTTC. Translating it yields CASTKGAHPNYGYTF.

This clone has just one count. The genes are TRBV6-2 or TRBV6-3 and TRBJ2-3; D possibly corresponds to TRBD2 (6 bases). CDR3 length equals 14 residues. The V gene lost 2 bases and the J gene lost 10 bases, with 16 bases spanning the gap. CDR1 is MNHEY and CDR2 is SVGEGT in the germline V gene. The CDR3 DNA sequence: TGTGCCAGCAGTTACCTCCCGGGGCGGGGAGCGCAGTATTTT. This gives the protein CASSYLPGRGAQYF.

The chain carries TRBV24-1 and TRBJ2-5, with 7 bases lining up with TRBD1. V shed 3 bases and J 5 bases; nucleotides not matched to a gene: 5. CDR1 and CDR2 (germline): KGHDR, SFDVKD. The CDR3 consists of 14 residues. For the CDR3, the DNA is TGTGCCACCAGTGATCCGGGACAGACGGAGACCCAGTACTTC. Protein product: CATSDPGQTETQYF.

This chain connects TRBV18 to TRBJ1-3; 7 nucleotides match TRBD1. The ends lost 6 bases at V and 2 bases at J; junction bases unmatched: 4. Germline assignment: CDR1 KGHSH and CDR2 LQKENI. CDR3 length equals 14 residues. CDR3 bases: TGTGCCAGCTCCACAGGGGTCGCTGGAAACACCATATATTTT. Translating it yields CASSTGVAGNTIYF.

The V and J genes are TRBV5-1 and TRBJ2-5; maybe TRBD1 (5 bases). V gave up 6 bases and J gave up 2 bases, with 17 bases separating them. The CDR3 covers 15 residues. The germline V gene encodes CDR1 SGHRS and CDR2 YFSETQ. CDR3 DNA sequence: TGCGCCAGCAAGGGGTCCCCAGCGCCTCAAGAGACCCAGTACTTC. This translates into CASKGSPAPQETQYF.

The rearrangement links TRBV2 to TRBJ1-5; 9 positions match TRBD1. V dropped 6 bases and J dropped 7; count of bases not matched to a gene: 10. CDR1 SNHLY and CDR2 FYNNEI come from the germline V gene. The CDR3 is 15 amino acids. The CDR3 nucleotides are TGTGCCAGCAGGGGGGGACAGGGACTTTTCCAGCCCCAGCATTTT. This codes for CASRGGQGLFQPQHF.

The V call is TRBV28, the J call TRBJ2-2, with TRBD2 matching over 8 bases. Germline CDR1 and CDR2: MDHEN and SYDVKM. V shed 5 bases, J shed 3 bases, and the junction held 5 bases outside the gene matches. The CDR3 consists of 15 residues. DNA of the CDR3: TGTGCCAGCAGTGGACCCGGGAGGGACACCGGGGAGCTGTTTTTT. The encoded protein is CASSGPGRDTGELFF.

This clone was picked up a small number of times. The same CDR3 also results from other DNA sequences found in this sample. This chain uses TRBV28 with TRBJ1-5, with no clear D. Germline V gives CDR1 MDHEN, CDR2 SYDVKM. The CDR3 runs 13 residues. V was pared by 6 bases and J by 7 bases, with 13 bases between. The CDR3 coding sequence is TGTGCCAGCAGCCTGGACGGAGGACAGCCCCAGCATTTT. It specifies CASSLDGGQPQHF.